Shown below are 28 T cell receptor beta chains from a single sample sequenced in a study of T cell repertoires and HLA-DP antigens. These receptors lack a known antigen. The protocol was immunoSEQ multiplex PCR, while the TCRdb copy is restricted to in-frame clones and leaves out a portion. The sample shows roughly 110,000 clones, 85% to 95% of them seen only once. The sequenced sample consisted of CD4+ T cells from PBMCs. The receptors here all came from a woman in her late teens or twenties in good health and CMV-seronegative.

V gene TRBV10-3 combines with J gene TRBJ1-2; 8 bases are shared with TRBD1. Unmatched junction bases numbered 4, after V lost 2 bases and J lost 5 bases. The CDR3 loop spans 14 amino acids. Germline CDR1 and CDR2: ENHRY and SYGVKD. The CDR3 region has the DNA TGTGCCATCAGTGAGCGACAGGGGCAATATGGCTACACCTTC. Translation gives CAISERQGQYGYTF.

The chain links TRBV7-2 to TRBJ2-3; D may be TRBD2 (5 bases). Germline V gene sequence: CDR1 SGHTA, CDR2 FQGNSA. V lost 1 base to trimming and J lost 2 bases, with 10 bases between them. This CDR3 has 15 residues. DNA of the CDR3: TGTGCCAGCAGCTTAGTGGGAGACTCCACAGATACGCAGTATTTT. This sequence encodes CASSLVGDSTDTQYF.

V and J are TRBV2 and TRBJ1-2; D gene ambiguous. Germline V lookup: CDR1 SNHLY, CDR2 FYNNEI. V lost 8 bases and J 3 bases, leaving 10 bases between the germline ends. The CDR3 extends over 12 amino acids. This CDR3 reads CASVPRYYGYTF. The CDR3 DNA follows: TGTGCCAGCGTTCCCCGATACTATGGCTACACCTTC. Using reference TRBV2 and TRBJ1-2 for the parts outside the CDR3, the full variable domain is EPEVTQTPSHQVTQMGQEVILRCVPISNHLYFYWYRQILGQKVEFLVSFYNNEISEKSEIFDDQFSVERPDGSNFTLKIRSTKLEDSAMYFCASVPRYYGYTFGSGTRLTVV.

The chain carries TRBV11-2 and TRBJ1-4, with 10 bases that match TRBD1. The CDR3 totals 15 residues. Germline V gives CDR1 SGHAT, CDR2 FQNNGV. The trim removed 10 bases at V and 6 bases at J, leaving 11 bases unmatched. CDR3 amino acids: CATRRGGTGDEKLFF. CDR3 sequence (DNA): TGTGCCACAAGGCGCGGGGGGACAGGGGATGAAAAACTGTTTTTT.

The chain employs TRBV11-2 and TRBJ1-3, with TRBD1 matching 7 bases. V was clipped by 3 bases and J by 4 bases; unmatched bases: 6. The V gene's germline CDR1 is SGHAT and CDR2 FQNNGV. The CDR3 covers 15 residues. The CDR3 sequence is CASSFDRVSGNTIYF. The CDR3 DNA reads as TGTGCCAGCAGCTTTGACAGGGTTTCGGGAAACACCATATATTTT.

The chain carries TRBV18 and TRBJ2-3; 8 nucleotides align to TRBD1. The V gene's germline CDR1 is KGHSH and CDR2 LQKENI. CDR3 length equals 14 residues. Germline trimming cut 1 base from V and 6 bases from J; bases unmatched to any gene: 3. CDR3 residues: CASSPRRGPDTQYF. CDR3 bases: TGTGCCAGCTCACCACGCAGGGGGCCGGATACGCAGTATTTT.

V usage is TRBV10-3 and J usage is TRBJ2-1, with D perhaps matching TRBD1 (5 bases). CDR1 and CDR2 (germline): ENHRY, SYGVKD. This CDR3 is built from 15 residues. Trimming left V 2 bases short and J 3 bases short, with 11 bases between. The CDR3 DNA reads TGTGCCATCAGTGAGACAGGCGGAGACTACAATGAGCAGTTCTTC. Translating it yields CAISETGGDYNEQFF.

J is TRBJ1-2 and V is TRBV19, with unresolved D. Trimming pared 3 bases from V and 2 bases from J, leaving 10 bases between. Germline V lookup: CDR1 LNHDA, CDR2 SQIVND (reference sequence). CDR3 length: 14 amino acids. DNA of the CDR3: TGTGCCAGTAGTATCCCACCGGTCAACTATGGCTACACCTTC. It yields the protein CASSIPPVNYGYTF. Together with reference TRBV19 and TRBJ1-2, the CDR3 gives the full variable domain: DGGITQSPKYLFRKEGQNVTLSCEQNLNHDAMYWYRQDPGQGLRLIYYSQIVNDFQKGDIAEGYSVSREKKESFPLTVTSAQKNPTAFYLCASSIPPVNYGYTFGSGTRLTVV.

The V and J genes are TRBV6-5 and TRBJ1-3, with D possibly matching TRBD1 (5 bases). Trimming took 8 bases from V and 7 from J, leaving 6 bases between them. The CDR3 sequence is 10 residues long. From germline, CDR1 is MNHEY and CDR2 SVGAGI. The CDR3 nucleotides are TGTGCCAGCCGGGGGAACACCATATATTTT. Protein: CASRGNTIYF.

The chain combines TRBV6-5 with TRBJ1-2; the D gene is possibly TRBD1 (5 bases). V was trimmed by 0 bases and J by 2 bases, leaving 7 bases between them. The CDR3 extends over 14 amino acids. CDR1 and CDR2 from the germline V gene are MNHEY and SVGAGI. The CDR3 spells CASSYSDKNYGYTF. DNA of the CDR3: TGTGCCAGCAGTTACTCGGACAAAAACTATGGCTACACCTTC.

The chain links TRBV19 to TRBJ2-6; D remains ambiguous. CDR1 LNHDA and CDR2 SQIVND come from the germline V gene (reference sequence). The CDR3 is 16 residues long. V was trimmed by 5 bases and J by 4 bases, leaving 15 bases between them. CDR3 bases: TGTGCCAGTAGTCCCCCGTCGTTTACAGGGGCCAACGTCCTGACTTTC. This codes for CASSPPSFTGANVLTF.

The chain is built from TRBV11-3 and TRBJ2-2; the D gene could be TRBD1 or TRBD2 (5 bases each). The CDR3 runs to 15 residues. Trimming took 2 bases from V and 6 from J, leaving 13 bases between them. Germline V gene lookup returns CDR1 SGHNT and CDR2 YENEEA. In DNA form, the CDR3 reads TGTGCCAGCAGCTTATCTCAGGGAGTGGCCGGGGAGCTGTTTTTT. It translates to CASSLSQGVAGELFF.

The V and J genes are TRBV6-1 and TRBJ1-2; 8 nucleotides agree with TRBD1. The CDR3 totals 13 residues. With V trimmed by 2 bases and J by 7 bases, 3 bases remained unmatched. CDR1 and CDR2 from the germline V gene are MNHNS and SASEGT. The CDR3 bases are TGTGCCAGCAGTGAACAGGGGGCCGGTGGCTACACCTTC. Translation gives CASSEQGAGGYTF.

V and J are TRBV7-9 and TRBJ1-2, with TRBD1 matching 9 bases. CDR1 is SEHNR, CDR2 FQNEAQ, per germline (reference sequence). J gave up 4 bases and V 2 bases, and 5 bases lay outside the gene matches. The CDR3 is 15 amino acids. This CDR3 is CASSLRQGESYGYTF. The CDR3 nucleotides are TGTGCCAGCAGCTTAAGACAGGGGGAGAGCTATGGCTACACCTTC.

The chain combines TRBV18 with TRBJ1-1; a possible D gene is TRBD1 (5 bases). The CDR3 contains 14 residues. The V gene's germline CDR1 is KGHSH and CDR2 LQKENI. Trimming shortened V by 3 bases and J by 0 bases, and 8 bases separated the two germline ends. The CDR3 region is CASSPTGLNTEAFF. The CDR3 DNA reads TGTGCCAGCTCACCCACAGGATTGAACACTGAAGCTTTCTTT. Full variable domain (outside the CDR3, taken from reference TRBV18 and TRBJ1-1): NAGVMQNPRHLVRRRGQEARLRCSPMKGHSHVYWYRQLPEEGLKFMVYLQKENIIDESGMPKERFSAEFPKEGPSILRIQQVVRGDSAAYFCASSPTGLNTEAFFGQGTRLTVV.

This clone was counted once. The CDR3 loop reads CASSLGRHGMDTEAFF. The CDR3, as DNA: TGTGCCAGCAGCTTAGGCAGACATGGAATGGACACTGAAGCTTTCTTT. This rearrangement joins TRBV7-2 to TRBJ1-1; D unclear. V was trimmed by 1 base and J by 3 bases, leaving 15 bases between them. Per the germline V gene, CDR1 is SGHTA and CDR2 is FQGNSA. The CDR3 has 16 residues.

This chain uses TRBV9 with TRBJ2-1; 7 bases map to TRBD2. The junction had 9 bases not matched to a gene; V was cut back by 0 bases and J by 0 bases. The CDR3 sequence is 18 residues long. The germline V gene has CDR1 SGDLS and CDR2 YYNGEE. The CDR3 DNA reads TGTGCCAGCAGCGTAGAAGGGCTAGCGGTGACCTCCTACAATGAGCAGTTCTTC. Its protein product is CASSVEGLAVTSYNEQFF.

V is TRBV19 and J is TRBJ2-3; a weak D match, TRBD1 (6 bases). Between the trimmed V and J ends, which lost 0 bases and 1 base, there was a span of 8 bases. Germline CDR1 is LNHDA and CDR2 is SQIVND (reference sequence). The CDR3 consists of 15 residues. For the CDR3, the DNA is TGTGCCAGTAGTATAGAGCCAGGGGGCACAGATACGCAGTATTTT. Translation: CASSIEPGGTDTQYF.

The CDR3 DNA is TGTGCCAGCAGAGTCCCGGGGTCCGATGGCTACACCTTC. Translating it yields CASRVPGSDGYTF. The chain couples TRBV6-5 to TRBJ1-2, with D unresolved. This CDR3 is 13 amino acids long. Germline V gives CDR1 MNHEY, CDR2 SVGAGI. V was pared by 6 bases and J by 6 bases, with 14 bases between.

Only one count was recorded for this clone. This sequence joins TRBV7-6 and TRBJ1-2; D not certain. Germline V CDR1 and CDR2: SGHVS, FNYEAQ. This CDR3 region has 14 residues. V shed 5 bases and J shed 8 bases, with 18 bases lying between them. Written as DNA, the CDR3 is TGTGCCAGCAGCGGATTTGGGGAGGCGAGAGGCTACACCTTC. This gives the protein CASSGFGEARGYTF.

The chain combines TRBV4-1 with TRBJ2-5, with D possibly being TRBD1 (5 bases). The CDR3 extends over 13 amino acids. Trimming pared 1 base from V and 3 bases from J, leaving 6 bases between. CDR1 MGHRA and CDR2 YSYEKL come from the germline V gene. DNA for the CDR3: TGCGCCAGCAGCCAAGGACAGAAAGAGACCCAGTACTTC. Translating it yields CASSQGQKETQYF.

The gene calls are TRBV5-1 and TRBJ2-1; 11 nucleotides match TRBD2. CDR3 length equals 15 residues. The ends lost 4 bases at V and 4 bases at J; junction bases unmatched: 4. Per germline, CDR1 SGHRS and CDR2 YFSETQ. CDR3 sequence (DNA): TGCGCCAGCAGCCTGGGACTAGCGGAATACAATGAGCAGTTCTTC. Its protein is CASSLGLAEYNEQFF.

The V and J genes are TRBV4-3 and TRBJ1-2; D gene uncertain. V lost 0 bases, J lost 3 bases, and 20 bases lay in between. The CDR3 covers 18 residues. Looked up from germline, CDR1 is LGHNA and CDR2 is YSLEER. The CDR3, as DNA: TGCGCCAGCAGCCAAGATATGGACGGTCTGCCCGGTGACTATGGCTACACCTTC. Translating gives CASSQDMDGLPGDYGYTF.

The chain carries TRBV10-2 and TRBJ1-2, with D hard to call. The CDR3 totals 15 residues. V dropped 2 bases and J dropped 4 bases, with 14 bases sitting between them. Germline CDR1 reads WSHSY; CDR2 reads SAAADI. The CDR3 sequence: CASSETWRAGYGYTF. CDR3 sequence (DNA): TGCGCCAGCAGTGAGACTTGGCGGGCTGGCTATGGCTACACCTTC.

The chain is built from TRBV4-2 and TRBJ1-3; D gene ambiguous. The CDR3 consists of 16 residues. Germline V lookup: CDR1 LGHNA, CDR2 YNFKEQ. The V end was cut by 3 bases, the J end by 0 bases, with 12 bases between. CDR3 amino acids: CASSHYPGRSGNTIYF. In DNA, the CDR3 is TGTGCCAGCAGCCATTATCCGGGCCGCTCTGGAAACACCATATATTTT.

The genes are TRBV4-3 and TRBJ1-1, with 9 bases identical to TRBD1. V lost 5 bases and J lost 8; bases outside the gene matches: 12. The CDR3 covers 15 residues. From germline, CDR1 is LGHNA and CDR2 YSLEER. DNA of the CDR3: TGCGCCAGCAGCTCCCAACAGGGGGCTGGGATCGAAGCTTTCTTT. Translating it yields CASSSQQGAGIEAFF.

The CDR3 DNA follows: TGTGCCAGCAACCCCGGCGGGAGTGGGGCCAACGTCCTGACTTTC. It encodes CASNPGGSGANVLTF. The chain joins TRBV6-6 to TRBJ2-6; 7 bases fit TRBD2. Per germline, CDR1 MNHNY and CDR2 SVGAGI (reference sequence). The CDR3 spans 15 residues. V was clipped by 7 bases and J by 3 bases; unmatched bases: 6.

V usage is TRBV14 and J usage is TRBJ2-3; D remains unclear. Germline V gene sequence: CDR1 SGHDN, CDR2 FVKESK. This CDR3 is 13 amino acids long. V shed 4 bases and J shed 8 bases, with 13 bases lying between them. CDR3 amino acids: CASSPRTPGTQYF. As DNA, the CDR3 is TGTGCCAGCAGCCCAAGAACCCCCGGTACGCAGTATTTT.